The next 27 T cell receptor beta chains were all read from a single sample in a study of T cell repertoires in cytomegalovirus infection (dated by TCRdb to the late 2010s). The treatment or condition label here, explained by the study, means: in vitro stimulation with specific CMV peptide epitopes to enrich CMV-specific T cells. For sequencing, an Illumina HiSeq 1500 was employed. The public reads were reanalyzed by TCRdb: fastp trimming at Q25, MiXCR alignment, in-frame beta chains only. Duplicate CDR3 protein sequences are folded into a single record with the most common DNA and genes. For this sample the table gives approximately 110,000 distinct CDR3 sequences, of which under 55% were detected only once. About three quarters of the sample rests with the top ten. No antigen has been identified for these receptors. The sequences come from CD8+ T cells from cultured PBMCs, collected from culture after CMV antigen stimulation. These receptors came from a human donor in good health (CMV status not recorded). Some clones in this sample may be carry-over from other donors' samples.

This clonotype was detected only once. This chain connects TRBV4-1 to TRBJ2-3, with TRBD2 as a possible D gene (5 bases). V lost 4 bases and J 4 bases, leaving 12 bases between the germline ends. Germline lookup yields CDR1 MGHRA and CDR2 YSYEKL. The CDR3 is made up of 14 amino acids. CDR3 bases: TGCGCCAGCAGCCGCGCCGGGGAGCCAGATACGCAGTATTTT. Amino acid sequence: CASSRAGEPDTQYF.

This clonotype was recorded many times. Here the CDR3 reads CASSLGDNTEAFF. The DNA for the CDR3 is TGTGCCAGCAGCTTAGGGGACAACACTGAAGCTTTCTTT. The rearrangement uses TRBV7-2 and TRBJ1-1, with a tentative D call TRBD1 (5 bases). Germline V gene data show CDR1 as SGHTA and CDR2 as FQGNSA. This CDR3 is 13 amino acids long. Trimming cost V 1 base and J 2 bases, with 5 bases left between them.

This clonotype is a singleton in its sample. The chain couples TRBV20-1 to TRBJ2-2, with 7 bases that match TRBD1. The germline gives CDR1 DFQATT, CDR2 SNEGSKA (reference sequence). The CDR3 length is 13 residues. The trim removed 5 bases at V and 1 base at J, leaving 1 base unmatched. The CDR3 here is CSAGDRNTGELFF. The CDR3 nucleotides are TGCAGTGCTGGGGACAGGAACACCGGGGAGCTGTTTTTT.

This sequence joins TRBV20-1 and TRBJ1-1, with a possible D match to TRBD1 (5 bases). Germline-derived CDR1 and CDR2 are DFQATT and SNEGSKA (reference sequence). V lost 0 bases, J lost 7 bases, and 15 bases lay in between. The CDR3 is 14 amino acids. The CDR3 DNA is TGCAGTGCTAGAGATCATGGCCTGGGGGGTGAAGCTTTCTTT. Protein product: CSARDHGLGGEAFF.

This clonotype was counted a few times. This chain uses TRBV27 with TRBJ2-3; TRBD2 agrees at 9 bases. Germline V gene data show CDR1 as MNHEY and CDR2 as SMNVEV (reference sequence). The CDR3 extends over 17 amino acids. Trimming cost V 0 bases and J 2 bases; bases outside gene matches: 6. The CDR3 bases are TGTGCCAGCAGTTTATCTTCCGGACTAGCGATCACAGATACGCAGTATTTT. It translates to CASSLSSGLAITDTQYF.

This clonotype was detected a few times. This chain joins TRBV6-5 and TRBJ2-7, with 7 bases fitting TRBD1. The germline V gene encodes CDR1 MNHEY and CDR2 SVGAGI. Trimming took 2 bases from V and 0 from J; bases not matched to a gene: 4. CDR3 size: 15 residues. The CDR3 nucleotides are TGTGCCAGCAGTTACAGGGCAGGGGGCTCCTACGAGCAGTACTTC. Translated: CASSYRAGGSYEQYF.

Concerning this clonotype itself: One end of the junction varies from germline; a read error may be responsible. This sequence joins TRBV5-3 and TRBJ1-1; no firm D call. TRBV5-3 is placed among ORFs of uncertain function. The CDR3 totals 13 residues. The CDR3 nucleotides read TGTGCCAGCAGCTTGGAGAGTAACACTGAAGCTTTCTTT. This encodes CASSLESNTEAFF.

This clonotype was counted only a few times. The chain uses TRBV11-2 and TRBJ2-7, with 8 positions matching TRBD2. Germline V gene data show CDR1 as SGHAT and CDR2 as FQNNGV. This CDR3 has 16 amino acids. The junction had 7 bases not matched to a gene; V was cut back by 3 bases and J by 0 bases. The CDR3 sequence: CASSLERSGDSYEQYF. The CDR3 coding sequence is TGTGCCAGCAGCTTGGAACGTAGCGGGGACTCCTACGAGCAGTACTTC. Looking up the rest from reference TRBV11-2 and TRBJ2-7 gives the full variable domain: EAGVAQSPRYKIIEKRQSVAFWCNPISGHATLYWYQQILGQGPKLLIQFQNNGVVDDSQLPKDRFSAERLKGVDSTLKIQPAKLEDSAVYLCASSLERSGDSYEQYFGPGTRLTVT.

This clonotype was observed many times. V usage is TRBV30 and J usage is TRBJ1-1; no clear D. Germline assignment: CDR1 GTSNPN and CDR2 SVGIG (reference sequence). Trimming pared 0 bases from V and 0 bases from J, leaving 11 bases between. The CDR3 has 15 residues. CDR3 in amino acids: CAWSVWGSMNTEAFF. In DNA form, the CDR3 reads TGTGCCTGGAGTGTGTGGGGATCAATGAACACTGAAGCTTTCTTT.

The genes are TRBV7-3 and TRBJ2-1, with D perhaps being TRBD1 or TRBD2 (5 bases each). The CDR3 loop spans 17 amino acids. Looked up from germline, CDR1 is SGHTA and CDR2 is FQGTGA. V lost 0 bases and J 3 bases, leaving 15 bases between the germline ends. The CDR3 bases are TGTGCCAGCAGCTTAACGTGGGACCCTAAAAGCTACAATGAGCAGTTCTTC. Translating gives CASSLTWDPKSYNEQFF.

The genes are TRBV7-6 and TRBJ2-5; D is tentatively TRBD1 or TRBD2 (6 bases each). The CDR3 totals 16 residues. Germline assignment: CDR1 SGHVS and CDR2 FNYEAQ. V dropped 2 bases and J dropped 4 bases, with 17 bases sitting between them. Here the CDR3 reads CASSLNRGRGLETQYF. In DNA, the CDR3 is TGTGCCAGCAGCTTAAATCGGGGCAGGGGACTAGAGACCCAGTACTTC.

In its sample, this clonotype was seen a few times. The V call is TRBV9, the J call TRBJ2-7; TRBD2 aligns across 7 bases. The V segment lost 3 bases and the J segment 3 bases; nucleotides outside the gene matches: 0. Germline V CDR1 and CDR2: SGDLS, YYNGEE. CDR3 size: 12 residues. CDR3 in DNA: TGTGCCAGCAGCGGCGGGAGCTACGAGCAGTACTTC. Its protein product is CASSGGSYEQYF.

V usage is TRBV18 and J usage is TRBJ2-7; D is possibly TRBD2 (6 bases). Per the germline V gene, CDR1 is KGHSH and CDR2 is LQKENI. Between the trimmed V and J ends, which lost 2 bases and 0 bases, there was a span of 17 bases. This CDR3 has 17 amino acids. In DNA form, the CDR3 reads TGTGCCAGCTCACCAGGAGTGAGCGGGTGGAGCTCCTACGAGCAGTACTTC. Its protein product is CASSPGVSGWSSYEQYF.

This clonotype was detected a few times. This chain links TRBV7-2 with TRBJ2-1, with 10 positions matching TRBD2. This CDR3 region has 16 residues. The V gene end was trimmed by 2 bases and the J gene end by 4 bases; junction bases not matched to a gene: 5. Germline V gene sequence: CDR1 SGHTA, CDR2 FQGNSA. This CDR3 reads CASSLLAGEPYNEQFF. Written as DNA, the CDR3 is TGTGCCAGCAGCTTACTAGCGGGGGAACCTTACAATGAGCAGTTCTTC.

DNA of the CDR3: TGCGCCAGCAGCCAAGGGCAGGGGGCTGGCGAAAAACTGTTTTTT. As protein: CASSQGQGAGEKLFF. This chain connects TRBV4-1 to TRBJ1-4, with 8 bases that match TRBD1. J lost 8 bases, V lost 1 base, and 6 bases had no gene match. Germline CDR1 and CDR2: MGHRA and YSYEKL. This CDR3 has 15 amino acids.

This clonotype was found many times. Here the CDR3 reads CAISGQDSSYEQYF. The CDR3 DNA sequence: TGTGCCATCAGTGGACAGGACAGCTCCTACGAGCAGTACTTC. The chain is built from TRBV10-3 and TRBJ2-7; D perhaps matches TRBD1 (6 bases). Looked up from germline, CDR1 is ENHRY and CDR2 is SYGVKD. Trimming removed 4 bases at V and 0 bases at J, with 10 bases between. The length of the CDR3 is 14 residues.

The chain combines TRBV27 with TRBJ1-2; TRBD1 matches at 8 bases. Germline V gene sequence: CDR1 MNHEY, CDR2 SMNVEV (reference sequence). J lost 7 bases, V lost 8 bases, and 3 bases had no gene match. The CDR3 contains 11 residues. The CDR3 is CASGQGSGYTF. In DNA form, the CDR3 reads TGTGCCAGCGGACAGGGATCTGGCTACACCTTC.

V usage is TRBV4-1 and J usage is TRBJ1-4; D is unclear. Germline V gives CDR1 MGHRA, CDR2 YSYEKL. The CDR3 is 15 amino acids. Trimming removed 1 base at V and 1 base at J, with 7 bases between. The chain's CDR3 is CASSQVRVTNEKLFF. The CDR3 DNA follows: TGCGCCAGCAGCCAAGTTAGGGTAACTAATGAAAAACTGTTTTTT.

This sequence joins TRBV28 and TRBJ2-7; D is undetermined. CDR3 length equals 14 residues. V was shortened by 2 bases and J by 3 bases, with 11 bases between the two germline ends. Germline V gives CDR1 MDHEN, CDR2 SYDVKM. CDR3 region: CASSLEGYVYEQYF. Written as DNA, the CDR3 is TGTGCCAGCAGTTTAGAAGGGTACGTCTACGAGCAGTACTTC.

This clonotype was seen only a few times. V and J are TRBV7-6 and TRBJ2-1; D remains unclear. V shed 3 bases and J shed 3 bases, with 9 bases lying between them. Germline CDR1 is SGHVS and CDR2 is FNYEAQ. This CDR3 comprises 14 residues. CDR3 in amino acids: CASSFGHLYNEQFF. The CDR3 nucleotides read TGTGCCAGCAGCTTCGGGCACCTCTACAATGAGCAGTTCTTC.

This clonotype was counted between two and nine times. The chain is built from TRBV27 and TRBJ2-5; 9 positions agree with TRBD1. CDR1 MNHEY and CDR2 SMNVEV come from the germline V gene (reference sequence). The CDR3 spans 14 residues. V lost 6 bases, J lost 4 bases, and 6 bases stayed unmatched. The CDR3 sequence: CASSRQGDPETQYF. Here the CDR3 DNA reads TGTGCCAGCAGCCGACAGGGGGACCCAGAGACCCAGTACTTC.

V is TRBV12-3 or TRBV12-4 and J is TRBJ1-1, with 7 nucleotides matching TRBD1. The V segment lost 8 bases and the J segment 10 bases; nucleotides outside the gene matches: 10. CDR3 length equals 12 residues. The CDR3 nucleotides are TGTGCCAGCTCCGGACAGGAAGTCGGAGCTTTCTTT. Translated, it gives CASSGQEVGAFF.

CDR3 protein: CASSDFRRMVETQYF. CDR3 DNA: TGCGCCAGCAGTGATTTTAGGAGGATGGTGGAGACCCAGTACTTC. The chain recombines TRBV10-2 with TRBJ2-5, with D possibly matching TRBD2 (5 bases). This CDR3 contains 15 residues. Deletions cut 3 bases from V and 5 bases from J, with 16 bases between. The germline V gene encodes CDR1 WSHSY and CDR2 SAAADI.

There are many counts of this clonotype. The CDR3 loop reads CASSSRLAGVLGEQYF. CDR3 in DNA: TGTGCCAGCAGTTCTAGACTAGCGGGGGTTCTCGGGGAGCAGTACTTC. The genes are TRBV27 and TRBJ2-7; TRBD2 agrees at 12 bases. The CDR3 is made up of 16 amino acids. Germline loops: CDR1 MNHEY, CDR2 SMNVEV (reference sequence). With V trimmed by 4 bases and J by 7 bases, 11 bases remained unmatched.

On this clonotype: This may arise from a read error, as a much more abundant clone is one base away. The chain carries TRBV7-9 and TRBJ2-7; tentative D call: TRBD2 (6 bases). This CDR3 is built from 14 residues. Germline CDR1 reads SEHNR; CDR2 reads FQNEAQ (reference sequence). CDR3: CASNLDAGGYEQYF. Written as DNA, the CDR3 is TGTGCCAGCAACTTAGATGCTGGGGGGTACGAGCAGTACTTC.

J is TRBJ2-3 and V is TRBV24-1, with D possibly matching TRBD1 (6 bases). The germline V gene encodes CDR1 KGHDR and CDR2 SFDVKD. Trimming took 7 bases from V and 3 from J, leaving 10 bases between them. This CDR3 comprises 13 residues. The DNA for the CDR3 is TGTGCCACCAGGGCTACAGGGACAGATACGCAGTATTTT. It translates to CATRATGTDTQYF.

The table lists this clonotype with a count of one. The V call is TRBV5-4, the J call TRBJ2-3, with D perhaps matching TRBD2 (7 bases). Germline CDR1 reads SGHNT; CDR2 reads YYREEE (reference sequence). The V end was cut by 2 bases, the J end by 4 bases, with 11 bases between. There are 14 residues in the CDR3. The CDR3 nucleotides are TGTGCCAGCAGCTTCGGGGGGCTGGCAGATACGCAGTATTTT. This codes for CASSFGGLADTQYF. Full variable domain (outside the CDR3, taken from reference TRBV5-4 and TRBJ2-3): ETGVTQSPTHLIKTRGQQVTLRCSSQSGHNTVSWYQQALGQGPQFIFQYYREEENGRGNFPPRFSGLQFPNYSSELNVNALELDDSALYLCASSFGGLADTQYFGPGTRLTVL.